This paragraph covers one T cell receptor (beta chain) sequence. With a J-beta primer mix and a sample-barcoded 5' primer, a second PCR ran roughly 7 to 11 cycles. One entry per CDR3 protein results from TCRdb running MiXCR on the 5' RACE reads. The sample consists of roughly 1,700,000 distinct CDR3 sequences, roughly 27% of them appearing once. Germline CDR1 and CDR2: DFQATT and SNEGSKA (reference sequence). The CDR3 is 17 residues long. Trimming removed 4 bases from V and 2 bases from J; junction bases left unmatched: 10. The source of the sample is a study of blood T cells in healthy people across ages.

The specimen was blood. The chain has TRBV20-1 and TRBJ2-3; 12 positions match TRBD2. This TCR was sampled from a woman aged 25 to 39 in good health. The CDR3 loop reads CSATGVASGGATDTQYF. For the CDR3, the DNA is TGCAGTGCTACCGGGGTGGCTAGCGGGGGGGCCACAGATACGCAGTATTTT.